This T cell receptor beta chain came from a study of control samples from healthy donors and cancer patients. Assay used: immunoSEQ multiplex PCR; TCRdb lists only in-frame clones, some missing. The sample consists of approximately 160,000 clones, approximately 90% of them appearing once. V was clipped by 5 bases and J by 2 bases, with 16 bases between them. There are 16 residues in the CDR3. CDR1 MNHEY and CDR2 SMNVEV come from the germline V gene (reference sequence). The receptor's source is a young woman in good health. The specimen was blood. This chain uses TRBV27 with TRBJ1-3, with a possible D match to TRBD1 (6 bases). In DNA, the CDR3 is TGTGCCAGCAGTCCAATACAGGGCTTGGCTGGAAACACCATATATTTT. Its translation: CASSPIQGLAGNTIYF.